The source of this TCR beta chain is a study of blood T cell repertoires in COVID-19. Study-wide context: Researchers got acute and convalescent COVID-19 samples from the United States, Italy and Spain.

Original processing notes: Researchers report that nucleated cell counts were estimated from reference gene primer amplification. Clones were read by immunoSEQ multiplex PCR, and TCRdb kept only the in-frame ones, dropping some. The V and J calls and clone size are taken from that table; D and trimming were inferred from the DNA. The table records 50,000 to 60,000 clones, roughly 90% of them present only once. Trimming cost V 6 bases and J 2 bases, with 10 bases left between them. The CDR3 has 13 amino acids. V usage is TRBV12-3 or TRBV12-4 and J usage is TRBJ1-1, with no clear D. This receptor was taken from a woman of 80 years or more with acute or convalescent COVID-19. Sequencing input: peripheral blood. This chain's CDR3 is CASRPLTNTEAFF. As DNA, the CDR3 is TGTGCCAGCAGGCCACTAACCAACACTGAAGCTTTCTTT.